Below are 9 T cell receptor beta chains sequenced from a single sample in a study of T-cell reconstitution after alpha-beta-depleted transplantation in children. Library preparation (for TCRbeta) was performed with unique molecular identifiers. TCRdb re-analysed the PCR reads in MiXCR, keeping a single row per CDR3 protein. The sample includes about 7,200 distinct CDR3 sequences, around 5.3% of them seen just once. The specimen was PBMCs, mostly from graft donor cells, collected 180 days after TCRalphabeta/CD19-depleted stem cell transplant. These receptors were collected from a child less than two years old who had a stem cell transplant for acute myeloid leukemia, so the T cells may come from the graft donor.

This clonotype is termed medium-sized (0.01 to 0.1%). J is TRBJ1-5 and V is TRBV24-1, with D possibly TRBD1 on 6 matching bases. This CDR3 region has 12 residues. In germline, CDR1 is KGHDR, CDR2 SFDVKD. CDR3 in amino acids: CAAARGNQPQHF. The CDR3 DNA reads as TGTGCAGCAGCCAGGGGTAATCAGCCCCAGCATTTT.

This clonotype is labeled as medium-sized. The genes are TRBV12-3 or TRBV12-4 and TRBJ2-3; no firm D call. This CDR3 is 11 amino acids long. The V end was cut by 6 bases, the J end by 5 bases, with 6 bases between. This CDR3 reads CASRTEDTQYF. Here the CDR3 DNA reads TGTGCCAGCAGGACTGAAGATACGCAGTATTTT.

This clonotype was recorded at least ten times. The CDR3 here is CASSAGTAVRDTQYF. CDR3 bases: TGCGCCAGCAGCGCCGGGACCGCGGTTAGGGATACGCAGTATTTT. V is TRBV5-1 and J is TRBJ2-3; D tentatively reads TRBD1 or TRBD2 (5 bases each). Germline lookup yields CDR1 SGHRS and CDR2 YFSETQ. V lost 4 bases to trimming and J lost 6 bases, with 18 bases between them. The CDR3 totals 15 residues.

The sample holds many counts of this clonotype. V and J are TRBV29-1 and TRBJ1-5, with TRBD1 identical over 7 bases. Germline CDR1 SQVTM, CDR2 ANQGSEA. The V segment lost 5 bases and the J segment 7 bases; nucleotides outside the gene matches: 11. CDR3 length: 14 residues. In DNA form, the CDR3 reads TGCAGCGTTCTACCGGGACAGACCTTACAGCCCCAGCATTTT. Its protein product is CSVLPGQTLQPQHF.

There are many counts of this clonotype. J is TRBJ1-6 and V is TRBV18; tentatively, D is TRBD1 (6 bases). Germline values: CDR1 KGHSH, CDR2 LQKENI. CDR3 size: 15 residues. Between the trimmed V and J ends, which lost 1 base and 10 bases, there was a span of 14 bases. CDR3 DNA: TGTGCCAGCTCACCACAGGGCAGGGGAGAGTCACCCCTCCACTTT. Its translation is CASSPQGRGESPLHF.

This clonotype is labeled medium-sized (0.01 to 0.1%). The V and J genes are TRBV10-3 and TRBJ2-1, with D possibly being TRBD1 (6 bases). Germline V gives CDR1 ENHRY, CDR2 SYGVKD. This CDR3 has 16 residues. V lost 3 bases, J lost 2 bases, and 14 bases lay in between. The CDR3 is CAISEEQGGTYNEQFF. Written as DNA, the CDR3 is TGTGCCATCAGTGAAGAACAGGGTGGCACCTACAATGAGCAGTTCTTC.

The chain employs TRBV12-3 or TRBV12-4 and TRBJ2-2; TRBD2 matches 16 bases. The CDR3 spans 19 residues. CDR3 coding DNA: TGTACCTTCAGTCCAAGGGGGACTAGCGGGAGGGCCGGCACCGGGGAGCTGTTTTTT. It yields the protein CTFSPRGTSGRAGTGELFF.

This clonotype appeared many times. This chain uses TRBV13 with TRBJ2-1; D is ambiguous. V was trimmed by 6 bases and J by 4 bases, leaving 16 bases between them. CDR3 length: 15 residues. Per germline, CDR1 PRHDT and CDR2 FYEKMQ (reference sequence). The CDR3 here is CASSYGDRRYNEQFF. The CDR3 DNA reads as TGTGCCAGCAGTTACGGAGATCGACGGTACAATGAGCAGTTCTTC.

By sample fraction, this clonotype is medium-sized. The DNA of the CDR3 is TGTGCCAGCAGACGAGATACTAGCGGGGTAGCCAAAAACATTCAGTACTTC. Protein: CASRRDTSGVAKNIQYF. V usage is TRBV28 and J usage is TRBJ2-4, with 10 bases matching TRBD2. The germline gives CDR1 MDHEN, CDR2 SYDVKM. The CDR3 loop spans 17 amino acids. The ends lost 6 bases at V and 0 bases at J; junction bases unmatched: 8.